The entry that follows covers one TCR beta chain sequence. Antigen unknown. Healthy people donating bone marrow made up the donors. Per the germline V gene, CDR1 is MGHRA and CDR2 is YSYEKL. With V trimmed by 1 base and J by 7 bases, 8 bases remained unmatched. The CDR3 extends over 15 amino acids. The data stem from a study of cytomegalovirus exposure and HLA in healthy donors. Study conclusions and caveats: Confirmation in vitro established that three CMV-associated chains were specific for CMV antigens. The majority of TCR sequences were rare, yet some public TCRs appeared in many donors. Clonal expansion, a later analysis showed, was greater in HLA-associated TCR beta chains than in equally common others.

Vbeta (60) and Jbeta (13) primers were used in the PCR. The method was immunoSEQ multiplex PCR; TCRdb's version includes in-frame clones alone and lacks a portion of them. The sample records around 150,000 clones, roughly four fifths being singletons. This TCR derives from a middle-aged man in good health and CMV-seronegative. Sequencing was performed on PBMCs. The V gene is TRBV4-1, the J gene TRBJ2-7, with 9 positions matching TRBD2. CDR3 loop: CASSQAPGLAREQYF. The CDR3 bases are TGCGCCAGCAGCCAAGCCCCGGGACTAGCTCGGGAGCAGTACTTC.